These 31 T cell receptor beta chains were sequenced from one sample in a study of identical twins (dated by TCRdb to about 2016). Receptor libraries were prepared by 5' RACE. Sequencing took place on an Illumina HiSeq 2000. TCRdb reprocessing: public reads trimmed at Q25 with fastp, clones called with MiXCR, in-frame beta chains kept. Each CDR3 protein appears once, grouped with its most common genes and DNA. The sample includes around 690,000 distinct CDR3 sequences, with around 21% observed a single time. The top ten constitute more than 4% of the sample. The same data also contributed to another study, on T cells expressing NK-cell markers.

Sequenced sample: PBMCs. All receptors derive from a woman aged 18-29 years in good health.

This rearrangement joins TRBV20-1 to TRBJ2-7; 11 bases fit TRBD1. Germline trimming cut 3 bases from V and 5 bases from J; bases unmatched to any gene: 9. The CDR3 has 15 amino acids. Germline CDR1 reads DFQATT; CDR2 reads SNEGSKA (reference sequence). CDR3 in amino acids: CSARSRTGGANEQYF. The CDR3 region has the DNA TGCAGTGCTAGGTCAAGGACAGGGGGCGCGAACGAGCAGTACTTC.

This chain links TRBV2 with TRBJ2-1; D may match TRBD1 or TRBD2 (6 bases each). CDR1 and CDR2 from the germline V gene are SNHLY and FYNNEI. This CDR3 comprises 14 residues. The V end lost 6 bases, the J end lost 8 bases, and 17 bases lay between the germline ends. This CDR3 is CASSSGSGADEQFF. The CDR3 DNA sequence: TGTGCCAGCAGCTCCGGATCGGGGGCCGATGAGCAGTTCTTC.

This clonotype has a count of ten or more. The chain recombines TRBV28 with TRBJ1-2; TRBD1 might be the D (6 bases). Trimming removed 7 bases from V and 8 bases from J, with 11 bases in between. Germline V gives CDR1 MDHEN, CDR2 SYDVKM. There are 11 residues in the CDR3. The CDR3 DNA reads as TGTGCCAGCAAACAGGGTAACGGCTACACCTTC. This sequence encodes CASKQGNGYTF.

This clonotype has ten or more counts. The genes are TRBV7-3 and TRBJ1-1; no firm D call. Per germline, CDR1 SGHTA and CDR2 FQGTGA. The V end lost 0 bases, the J end lost 4 bases, and 6 bases lay between the germline ends. The CDR3 has 13 amino acids. The CDR3 bases are TGTGCCAGCAGCTTAACAGGGTCCACTGAAGCTTTCTTT. Protein sequence: CASSLTGSTEAFF.

This sequence joins TRBV6-1 and TRBJ2-3, with D perhaps being TRBD1 or TRBD2 (5 bases each). V was clipped by 6 bases and J by 1 base, with 11 bases between them. Germline CDR1 reads MNHNS; CDR2 reads SASEGT. This CDR3 is 14 amino acids long. This chain's CDR3 is CASREVGGTDTQYF. The DNA of the CDR3 is TGTGCCAGCAGAGAGGTGGGGGGCACAGATACGCAGTATTTT.

This rearrangement joins TRBV30 to TRBJ1-3, with D uncertain. CDR3 length: 14 residues. CDR1 is GTSNPN, CDR2 SVGIG, per germline (reference sequence). The V and J ends lost 2 bases and 0 bases respectively, with 8 bases between them. Here the CDR3 reads CAWSIYNSGNTIYF. The CDR3 nucleotides are TGTGCCTGGAGTATTTACAACTCTGGAAACACCATATATTTT.

This clonotype has only a few counts. The chain couples TRBV12-3 or TRBV12-4 to TRBJ2-7; TRBD2 matches 9 bases. This CDR3 is built from 14 residues. V gave up 5 bases and J gave up 7 bases; unmatched junction bases: 9. The CDR3 DNA is TGTGCCAGCAGTATTTTAGCGGGAGCGGGGGAGCAGTACTTC. Its translation is CASSILAGAGEQYF.

The CDR3 sequence is CSARDTAEQETQYF. The DNA for the CDR3 is TGCAGTGCTAGAGATACAGCGGAACAAGAGACCCAGTACTTC. This chain links TRBV20-1 with TRBJ2-5; possibly TRBD2 for D (5 bases). Germline V gene sequence: CDR1 DFQATT, CDR2 SNEGSKA (reference sequence). This CDR3 is built from 14 residues. Deletions cut 0 bases from V and 2 bases from J, with 10 bases between.

This clonotype has at least ten counts. The chain is built from TRBV20-1 and TRBJ2-7, with a weak D call TRBD1 (6 bases). The CDR3 has 13 amino acids. Trimming removed 4 bases from V and 4 bases from J, with 14 bases in between. CDR1 and CDR2 (germline): DFQATT, SNEGSKA (reference sequence). Written as DNA, the CDR3 is TGCAGTGCTACAGACAGGATTCCATACGAGCAGTACTTC. It translates to CSATDRIPYEQYF.

V and J are TRBV20-1 and TRBJ1-1, with D perhaps matching TRBD1 (6 bases). CDR1 is DFQATT, CDR2 SNEGSKA, per germline (reference sequence). This CDR3 has 14 residues. CDR3 region: CSPQGRSSDTEAFF. The DNA of the CDR3 is TGCAGCCCACAGGGTAGGTCTTCAGACACTGAAGCTTTCTTT.

This clonotype was seen only a few times. The chain joins TRBV20-1 to TRBJ2-7; 12 positions match TRBD2. CDR3 length equals 19 residues. J gave up 1 base and V 5 bases, and 18 bases lay outside the gene matches. In germline, CDR1 is DFQATT, CDR2 SNEGSKA (reference sequence). The CDR3 reads CSALSPRLTSGSRSYEQYF. Here the CDR3 DNA reads TGCAGTGCTCTAAGTCCTCGACTGACTAGCGGGAGTAGATCCTACGAGCAGTACTTC.

This clonotype has a handful of counts. The V and J genes are TRBV12-3 or TRBV12-4 and TRBJ1-1, with TRBD1 matching 10 bases. The CDR3 covers 14 residues. V was clipped by 7 bases and J by 5 bases; unmatched bases: 7. The DNA of the CDR3 is TGTGCCAGCACCCTGACAGGGGGCGTAACTGAAGCTTTCTTT. Translating it yields CASTLTGGVTEAFF.

This clonotype turned up a few times. V and J are TRBV2 and TRBJ1-5; D remains unclear. The CDR3 sequence is 13 residues long. Germline V gene data show CDR1 as SNHLY and CDR2 as FYNNEI. Trimming cost V 4 bases and J 3 bases, with 7 bases left between them. CDR3 in DNA: TGTGCCAGCAGTGCTGTGAACAATCAGCCCCAGCATTTT. Translating gives CASSAVNNQPQHF.

The V call is TRBV6-5, the J call TRBJ1-2; D is perhaps TRBD1 (5 bases). V was shortened by 5 bases and J by 9 bases, with 10 bases between the two germline ends. This CDR3 contains 11 residues. Germline V gene lookup returns CDR1 MNHEY and CDR2 SVGAGI. The CDR3 DNA follows: TGTGCCAGCAGTGACAGTATGAGCTACACCTTC. Translating it yields CASSDSMSYTF.

This clonotype has at least ten counts. The chain couples TRBV20-1 to TRBJ2-3; D might be TRBD1 or TRBD2, each matching 5 bases. CDR1 is DFQATT, CDR2 SNEGSKA, per germline (reference sequence). V lost 4 bases, J lost 0 bases, and 11 bases lay in between. This CDR3 region has 14 residues. CDR3 loop: CSATRDASTDTQYF. CDR3 nucleotide sequence: TGCAGTGCTACACGGGACGCTAGCACAGATACGCAGTATTTT.

The chain recombines TRBV2 with TRBJ1-5; unclear D gene. Trimming removed 4 bases from V and 5 bases from J, with 15 bases in between. The germline V gene encodes CDR1 SNHLY and CDR2 FYNNEI. This CDR3 contains 15 residues. CDR3 sequence (DNA): TGTGCCAGCAGTGCAGGACGTACCCGGGATCAGCCCCAGCATTTT. It codes for CASSAGRTRDQPQHF. The full variable domain, rest sourced from reference TRBV2 and TRBJ1-5, is EPEVTQTPSHQVTQMGQEVILRCVPISNHLYFYWYRQILGQKVEFLVSFYNNEISEKSEIFDDQFSVERPDGSNFTLKIRSTKLEDSAMYFCASSAGRTRDQPQHFGDGTRLSIL.

V gene TRBV10-3 combines with J gene TRBJ2-7; 7 bases line up with TRBD2. CDR3 length: 15 residues. Germline V gene data show CDR1 as ENHRY and CDR2 as SYGVKD. The junction had 9 bases not matched to a gene; V was cut back by 2 bases and J by 5 bases. DNA of the CDR3: TGTGCCATCAGTGAGACCCAAGCGGGACGGAACGAGCAGTACTTC. Translation gives CAISETQAGRNEQYF.

Ten or more counts support this clonotype. The CDR3: CASSQEARGHPFF. CDR3 coding DNA: TGCGCCAGCAGCCAAGAGGCCAGGGGGCATCCATTCTTC. The chain joins TRBV4-3 to TRBJ2-1, with TRBD1 matching 8 bases. V was clipped by 0 bases and J by 16 bases; unmatched bases: 8. This CDR3 is 13 amino acids long. Germline CDR1 and CDR2: LGHNA and YSLEER.

Only a few counts were recorded for this clonotype. The CDR3 DNA follows: TGCAGTGCTAGTCAGACTAGCGGCTCCTACAATGAGCAGTTCTTC. It translates to CSASQTSGSYNEQFF. The chain is built from TRBV20-1 and TRBJ2-1, with TRBD2 identical over 9 bases. V shed 3 bases and J 0 bases; nucleotides not matched to a gene: 3. Germline-derived CDR1 and CDR2 are DFQATT and SNEGSKA (reference sequence). The CDR3 runs 15 residues.

The chain combines TRBV7-7 with TRBJ2-1; TRBD1 is a possible D gene (5 bases). Between the trimmed V and J ends, which lost 5 bases and 2 bases, there was a span of 10 bases. This CDR3 is 14 amino acids long. CDR1 is SSHAT, CDR2 FNYEAQ, per germline (reference sequence). The CDR3 region is CASSLRETYNEQFF. The CDR3, as DNA: TGTGCCAGCAGCCTCAGGGAAACCTACAATGAGCAGTTCTTC.

In this sample, this clonotype turned up a few times. The CDR3 spells CSVEGIGTSGLGEQYF. The CDR3 DNA reads as TGCAGCGTTGAGGGGATCGGGACTAGCGGATTAGGGGAGCAGTACTTC. The V call is TRBV29-1, the J call TRBJ2-7, with 11 bases fitting TRBD2. Germline CDR1 and CDR2: SQVTM and ANQGSEA. The CDR3 has 16 residues. Trimming removed 3 bases from V and 7 bases from J; junction bases left unmatched: 14.

The V and J genes are TRBV20-1 and TRBJ1-4, with D tentatively TRBD1 (5 bases). Germline CDR1 is DFQATT and CDR2 is SNEGSKA (reference sequence). V lost 4 bases and J 4 bases, leaving 10 bases between the germline ends. This CDR3 is 13 amino acids long. The CDR3 loop is CSATDRYNEKLFF. The CDR3 coding sequence is TGCAGTGCTACAGACAGATATAATGAAAAACTGTTTTTT.

Only a few counts were recorded for this clonotype. The chain joins TRBV4-2 to TRBJ2-2; D ambiguous. The CDR3 has 15 residues. Trimming left V 0 bases short and J 8 bases short, with 13 bases between. The germline gives CDR1 LGHNA, CDR2 YNFKEQ. The CDR3 region is CASSQENSGSGELFF. The DNA for the CDR3 is TGTGCCAGCAGCCAAGAGAATTCCGGGTCTGGGGAGCTGTTTTTT.

The chain links TRBV5-8 to TRBJ2-7; D not certain. CDR3 length: 13 amino acids. The V and J ends lost 0 bases and 3 bases respectively, with 7 bases between them. Germline assignment: CDR1 SGHTS and CDR2 YDEGEE. The CDR3 DNA reads as TGTGCCAGCAGCTTGGAGCAGATCTACGAGCAGTACTTC. As protein: CASSLEQIYEQYF.

The J gene is TRBJ1-1, the V gene TRBV29-1; D unresolved. CDR3 size: 11 residues. V was pared by 5 bases and J by 4 bases, with 8 bases between. Germline-derived CDR1 and CDR2 are SQVTM and ANQGSEA. DNA for the CDR3: TGCAGCGTTTCAGAGGGCACTGAAGCTTTCTTT. This encodes CSVSEGTEAFF.

This chain uses TRBV6-2 or TRBV6-3 with TRBJ2-3, with TRBD2 matching over 10 bases. V gave up 0 bases and J gave up 4 bases; unmatched junction bases: 7. CDR3 length: 17 residues. CDR1 MNHEY and CDR2 SVGEGT come from the germline V gene. The CDR3 loop reads CASSYSSSGRFADTQYF. The DNA of the CDR3 is TGTGCCAGCAGTTACTCGTCTAGCGGGAGATTTGCAGATACGCAGTATTTT.

This chain connects TRBV2 to TRBJ2-7, with D tentatively TRBD2 (5 bases). Germline V gives CDR1 SNHLY, CDR2 FYNNEI. There are 12 residues in the CDR3. V was trimmed by 6 bases and J by 4 bases, leaving 10 bases between them. CDR3 coding DNA: TGTGCCAGCAGAGCGGACGAGTACGAGCAGTACTTC. As protein: CASRADEYEQYF.

This clonotype appeared many times. The chain employs TRBV10-3 and TRBJ1-4; no firm D call. CDR3 length equals 14 residues. The germline V and J ends were trimmed by 3 bases and 3 bases, with 8 bases remaining between them. CDR1 and CDR2 (germline): ENHRY, SYGVKD. The CDR3 spells CAISDGQSNEKLFF. The CDR3 coding sequence is TGTGCCATCAGTGACGGGCAGTCTAATGAAAAACTGTTTTTT.

This clonotype has only a few counts. The DNA for the CDR3 is TGTGCCAGCAGCCCACAAGGGGCCCAAGAGACCCAGTACTTC. This translates into CASSPQGAQETQYF. The V and J genes are TRBV7-9 and TRBJ2-5, with D tentatively TRBD1 (5 bases). The CDR3 spans 14 residues. The V gene lost 5 bases and the J gene lost 1 base, with 11 bases spanning the gap. In germline, CDR1 is SEHNR, CDR2 FQNEAQ (reference sequence).

The V gene is TRBV20-1, the J gene TRBJ2-7; D assignment may be TRBD1 or TRBD2 (5 bases each). This CDR3 has 13 residues. V dropped 6 bases and J dropped 3 bases, with 15 bases sitting between them. Per the germline V gene, CDR1 is DFQATT and CDR2 is SNEGSKA (reference sequence). CDR3 in amino acids: CSADTGAGYEQYF. CDR3 DNA: TGCAGTGCGGATACCGGGGCTGGCTACGAGCAGTACTTC.

On this clonotype itself: The junction departs from germline at one end; a sequencing error may be responsible. The CDR3 DNA is TGTGTCAGCGACGACAGGGCCTATGGCTACACCTTC. Translation: CVSDDRAYGYTF. The V call is TRBV6-2 or TRBV6-3, the J call TRBJ1-2; TRBD1 aligns across 7 bases. The germline V gene encodes CDR1 MNHEY and CDR2 SVGEGT. This CDR3 comprises 12 residues.